This entry lists 5 T cell receptor beta chains sequenced from one sample in a study of T-cell memory formation after mild COVID-19. MiXCR, run by TCRdb on the 5' RACE reads, gives a single entry per CDR3 protein. The sample yields under 450,000 distinct CDR3 sequences, about 22% seen once. Sequenced sample: PBMCs or a T cell subset sorted from them (not recorded which). Receptors were obtained from an adult woman who had mild COVID-19 (a few samples of this study predate the infection). Cell type and time point are not known.

J is TRBJ2-4 and V is TRBV10-1; no reliable D call. Trimming stripped 2 bases from V and 2 bases from J, with 13 bases between. The V gene's germline CDR1 is WNHNN and CDR2 SYGVQD (reference sequence). CDR3 length: 16 residues. CDR3 region: CASSERLEESKNIQYF. The CDR3, as DNA: TGCGCCAGCAGTGAGAGGCTTGAAGAATCCAAAAACATTCAGTACTTC.

This clonotype has at least ten counts. The CDR3 region has the DNA TGTGCCATTCTGGGGGGACCCTACGAGCAGTACTTC. Its translation: CAILGGPYEQYF. V and J are TRBV7-2 and TRBJ2-7; D may be TRBD2 (6 bases). Germline-derived CDR1 and CDR2 are SGHTA and FQGNSA. V lost 10 bases and J 2 bases, leaving 12 bases between the germline ends. The CDR3 contains 12 residues.

The genes are TRBV5-1 and TRBJ1-2; TRBD1 aligns across 10 bases. The germline gives CDR1 SGHRS, CDR2 YFSETQ. V gave up 3 bases and J gave up 3 bases; unmatched junction bases: 2. This CDR3 is built from 14 residues. CDR3 region: CASSSGTGDYGYTF. The CDR3 DNA follows: TGCGCCAGCAGCTCTGGGACAGGGGACTATGGCTACACCTTC.

This clonotype occurred a few times. The chain joins TRBV7-9 to TRBJ2-1; possibly TRBD1 or TRBD2 for D (6 bases each). Germline CDR1 reads SEHNR; CDR2 reads FQNEAQ (reference sequence). The length of the CDR3 is 16 residues. V lost 5 bases to trimming and J lost 8 bases, with 22 bases between them. This chain's CDR3 is CASSPPRGASADEQFF. CDR3 in DNA: TGTGCCAGCAGCCCACCGAGGGGGGCGTCCGCTGATGAGCAGTTCTTC.

The CDR3 DNA sequence: TGTGCCTGGAGTGCGGGACAGCCGAATCAGCCCCAGCATTTT. Protein sequence: CAWSAGQPNQPQHF. The chain uses TRBV30 and TRBJ1-5; 7 nucleotides agree with TRBD1. The V and J ends lost 1 base and 4 bases, in that order; junction bases with no gene match: 4. CDR1 GTSNPN and CDR2 SVGIG come from the germline V gene (reference sequence). The CDR3 covers 14 residues.